This TCR beta chain was captured by sequencing in a study of blood T cells in healthy people across ages (dated by TCRdb to about 2015). A note on the overall study: In model experiments, template switching captured roughly one uniquely barcoded TCR beta cDNA molecule for every two T cells. Age-related changes in TCR beta repertoire diversity were measured in the study by deep sequencing normalized with unique cDNA molecular identifiers. Donors were grouped into four age groups: young (average 16 years), middle-aged (about 38), aged (62) and long-lived (around 80). To avoid experimental bias, donors of different ages were randomly spread across the sequencing lanes. For two donors (one aged 18 to 29 and one aged 80 or older), the study analyzed two additional independent replicas of 1 million unique cDNA reads from the same blood draw. What the research found in general, with its limitations: Because the CMV infection status of the donors was unknown, age-related changes in expanded clonotypes may potentially have been confounded. The long-lived group showed more naive CD4+ T cells, fewer expanded clones and increased TCR diversity than the aged group, suggesting age selection. A strong correlation was found between observed TCR beta diversity and the percentage of naive T cells measured by flow cytometry. Observed TCR beta diversity per million T cells fell roughly linearly with age, and a significant reduction was already apparent by age roughly 40. Estimates of total diversity based on one million sequenced T cells were regarded as lower bounds and as underestimates. Conclusive comparison of naive and antigen-experienced compartments was prevented by the profiling of bulk unsorted PBMCs.

Library prep was done by 5' RACE. Sequencer: Illumina HiSeq 2500. A second PCR of roughly 7 to 11 cycles was performed with a sample-barcoded 5' primer and a J-beta primer mix. A template-switch 5' adaptor carrying 12 random nucleotides introduced a unique molecular identifier onto each TCR beta cDNA molecule. Each sample yielded at least 2.5 million CDR3-containing paired-end reads. All of the RNA was converted into first-strand cDNA using the Mint cDNA synthesis kit, with a TRBC-specific oligonucleotide serving as the primer. Following uracil-DNA glycosylase treatment, a first 18-cycle PCR with universal primers M1SS and BC2_uni_R was performed on all cDNA. In the original analysis: For normalization, 1 million high-quality reads, each with a distinct molecular identifier, were randomly selected from each sample. Reads with shared molecular identifiers were discarded instead of being binned into consensus sequences. MiTCR, run with a Q25 quality threshold and the strictest error-elimination algorithm, handled CDR3 identification, clonotype clustering and error correction. A nonparametric unseen species model with Euler transformation was used to estimate lower-bound total TCR beta diversity. TCRdb's own reprocessing of the public reads used fastp at Q25 and MiXCR and kept productive beta chains. Every CDR3 protein is listed once, alongside the most common genes and DNA of its rows. For this entry, the V and J calls and clone size follow TCRdb and not the study's own pipeline. In this sample the table shows roughly 1,500,000 distinct CDR3 sequences, about 43% of which occur a single time. The biggest ten clones account for roughly 7.9% of the sample.

Systemically healthy Caucasian individuals from Russia, about 38 in total and aged about 6 to 90 years, were included as donors. Each donor gave 9.5 to 10 milliliters of peripheral blood, drawn into EDTA-treated Vacutainer tubes. Ficoll-Paque density-gradient centrifugation was used to isolate PBMCs, with at least 6.5 million per sample. Total RNA, at least 5.5 micrograms per sample, was extracted from PBMCs with Trizol reagent. Naive CD45RAhigh/CD27high T cell percentages were measured by flow cytometry on a PBMC aliquot from every donor. This clonotype has just a few counts. Its antigen specificity is not known. The record has no base qualities; no much larger clone is one base away. Measured from the cysteine to the phenylalanine, the CDR3 is 16 residues long. The only DNA kept is the CDR3, 48 bases in frame from the first base. CDR1 and CDR2 are read off the germline V gene (reference sequence) as LGHDT and YNNKEL. From V the trimming removes 4 bases and from J it removes 0 bases, while the gene matches leave 7 bases of the junction unaccounted for.

Sequenced sample: blood. The chain was built from TRBV3-1 and TRBJ2-5, and 8 junctional nucleotides match TRBD1. This TCR was sampled from a woman younger than 30 in good health. In nucleotides, the sequence is TGTGCCAGCAGCCGAGGGACAGGAGGGTACCAAGAGACCCAGTACTTC. The resulting protein is CASSRGTGGYQETQYF.